A single sample is the source of the 23 T cell receptor beta chains below, sequenced in a study of tumor and adjacent non-tumor tissue in lung cancer. This sample's RNA came from whole unsorted tissue. Distant lung tissue was collected more than 3 cm away from the tumor edge. TCRbeta libraries were built with three rounds of nested PCR, modified from ARM-PCR. One entry per CDR3 protein, called by TCRdb with MiXCR from the multiplex PCR reads. The table lists 60,000 to 90,000 distinct CDR3 sequences, around 65% of them singletons. Sequences were obtained from distant non-tumor lung tissue. Receptors originate from a woman in her forties or fifties with non-small cell lung cancer.

Notes on this clonotype: Being one base from a much bigger clone, this may be a read error. The gene calls are TRBV20-1 and TRBJ2-3; D unresolved. Germline values: CDR1 DFQATT, CDR2 SNEGSKA (reference sequence). The CDR3 is 14 amino acids. CDR3 DNA: TGCAGTGCTAGCGTGCCCGGAGCCCCAGATATGCAGTATTTT. Translation gives CSASVPGAPDMQYF.

Comments on this clonotype: This sequence may be a read error, since a much larger clone differs from it by one base. The gene calls are TRBV12-3 or TRBV12-4 and TRBJ2-1; 11 nucleotides line up with TRBD2. The CDR3 consists of 13 residues. Trimming removed 6 bases from V and 8 bases from J; junction bases left unmatched: 3. CDR3 nucleotides: TGTGCCAGCAGACTAGCGGGAGACCATGAGCAGTTCTTC. Its protein is CASRLAGDHEQFF.

This clonotype was counted only a few times. A read error is possible here, since a much larger clone lies one base away. The genes are TRBV7-9 and TRBJ2-1, with TRBD2 matching over 7 bases. CDR3 length equals 11 residues. Germline V gene sequence: CDR1 SEHNR, CDR2 FQNEAQ (reference sequence). CDR3 DNA: TGTGCCGGCAGCTTAGTGCGGGAGAAGTTCTTC. This sequence encodes CAGSLVREKFF.

In the case of this clonotype: The junction does not match germline at one end; this may be a read error. This chain uses TRBV4-1 with TRBJ2-3, with a weak D call TRBD1 (6 bases). Germline V gene data show CDR1 as MGHRA and CDR2 as YSYEKL. The CDR3 runs 17 residues. CDR3: CASNQDQQGRVTNTQYF. CDR3 DNA: TGCGCCAGCAACCAGGATCAACAGGGTCGGGTCACAAATACGCAGTATTTT.

This clonotype was recorded once. Its ends do not fully match the called genes, so a read error is possible. The chain combines TRBV12-3 or TRBV12-4 with TRBJ1-1; TRBD1 is a possible D gene (5 bases). This CDR3 comprises 14 residues. The DNA for the CDR3 is TGTACCAGCAGTTTGGGGGGAGGGGCCACTGAAGCTTTCTTT. Translating gives CTSSLGGGATEAFF.

About this clonotype: A read error may explain this, as a much larger clone is one base away. The rearrangement links TRBV4-1 to TRBJ2-1; D is perhaps TRBD1 or TRBD2 (5 bases each). The germline CDR1 and CDR2 sequences are MGHRA and YSYEKL. The CDR3 extends over 18 amino acids. The CDR3 DNA is TGCGCCAGCATCCAAGTGGGGGAATCGTTAGTCTGGCCCAATGAGCAGTTCTTC. This gives the protein CASIQVGESLVWPNEQFF.

A note on this clonotype: This may be a read error, as it is one base from a much larger clone. The chain is built from TRBV6-6 and TRBJ2-4; TRBD2 might be the D (6 bases). Germline V lookup: CDR1 MNHNY, CDR2 SVGAGI (reference sequence). CDR3 length: 14 amino acids. The DNA of the CDR3 is TGTGCCGGCAGTTATGGGGGAGGCAAAAACATTCAGTACTTC. This gives the protein CAGSYGGGKNIQYF.

With regard to this clonotype: The junction shows a germline mismatch at one end, possibly a read error. The chain couples TRBV10-2 to TRBJ2-1, with 8 bases that match TRBD2. This CDR3 has 12 amino acids. The germline CDR1 and CDR2 sequences are WSHSY and SAAADI. The CDR3: CASREGQGEHFF. The CDR3 DNA is TGCGCCAGCCGGGAGGGGCAAGGTGAGCACTTCTTC.

The rearrangement uses TRBV11-1 and TRBJ2-5; TRBD1 matches at 7 bases. The CDR3 is 13 residues long. Germline V lookup: CDR1 SGHAT, CDR2 FQDESV (reference sequence). The J segment lost 5 bases and the V segment lost 10 bases, leaving 10 bases of the junction unmatched. The CDR3 DNA is TGTGCCAACACCGAGGGGGCTAGCGAGACCCAGTACTTC. This translates into CANTEGASETQYF.

About this clonotype itself: Germline is not matched at one junction end, which may reflect a read error. The V call is TRBV20-1, the J call TRBJ2-7, with D perhaps TRBD2 (6 bases). The CDR3 length is 16 residues. Germline loops: CDR1 DFQATT, CDR2 SNEGSKA (reference sequence). In DNA, the CDR3 is TGCAGTGCTAGCTCATCGAGGGGCGGGAACTCCTACGGGCAGTACTTC. It encodes CSASSSRGGNSYGQYF.

This clonotype was observed at least ten times. The chain links TRBV29-1 to TRBJ2-5; TRBD1 aligns across 10 bases. Germline CDR1 and CDR2: SQVTM and ANQGSEA. The CDR3 has 14 residues. V shed 1 base and J 5 bases; nucleotides not matched to a gene: 4. CDR3 sequence reads: CSVEAGQGYETQYF. Written as DNA, the CDR3 is TGCAGCGTTGAAGCGGGACAGGGGTATGAGACCCAGTACTTC.

This clonotype occurred many times. Being one base from a much bigger clone, this may be a read error. The chain combines TRBV11-2 with TRBJ2-2; weak D call: TRBD2 (6 bases). CDR1 and CDR2 (germline): SGHAT, FQNNGV. V was shortened by 5 bases and J by 7 bases, with 14 bases between the two germline ends. CDR3 length: 14 residues. CDR3 sequence: CASSPRDLFGELFF. In DNA form, the CDR3 reads TGTGCCAGCAGCCCCCGGGACTTATTCGGGGAGCTGTTTTTT.

Comment on this clonotype: The CDR3 carries no conserved terminal phenylalanine or tryptophan, so it likely arises from a read error. The DNA is left out, because the CDR3 cannot be placed on it with certainty; the CDR3 is given as TCRdb lists it. The V and J genes are TRBV6-1 and TRBJ2-1; the D call TRBD2 from the table was never checked on the DNA. Germline V gene sequence: CDR1 MNHNS, CDR2 SASEGT. The CDR3 is 13 amino acids in total, end residues counted. The CDR3 protein is CASTRPGRNEQIS.

With respect to this clonotype: This may be a read error: a much more frequent sequence differs by one nucleotide. The chain carries TRBV4-1 and TRBJ2-3; D is possibly TRBD1 (5 bases). The CDR3 contains 14 residues. Per germline, CDR1 MGHRA and CDR2 YSYEKL. The CDR3 sequence: CASSQAQATNTQYF. The CDR3 DNA reads TGCGCCAGCAGCCAAGCACAGGCCACAAATACGCAGTATTTT.

In regard to this clonotype: This CDR3 is missing its conserved last phenylalanine or tryptophan, likely due to a read error. It is unclear where the CDR3 begins or ends on the DNA, so no DNA is shown, and the CDR3 is as TCRdb lists it. The chain is built from TRBV20-1 and TRBJ2-1; TRBD2, the D gene given by the table, was not confirmed from the DNA. Counting both end residues, the CDR3 totals 14 amino acids. Looked up from germline, CDR1 is DFQATT and CDR2 is SNEGSKA (reference sequence). CDR3 amino acids: CSASGRASYNEHSL.

Ten or more counts support this clonotype. The chain joins TRBV5-1 to TRBJ2-7; perhaps TRBD2 as D (6 bases). Trimming removed 2 bases from V and 2 bases from J, with 11 bases in between. Germline-derived CDR1 and CDR2 are SGHRS and YFSETQ. This CDR3 has 14 residues. CDR3 in DNA: TGCGCCAGCAGCTTTTATCGGGGGACCTACGAGCAGTACTTC. It is translated as CASSFYRGTYEQYF.

This clonotype was found many times. V and J are TRBV5-1 and TRBJ1-6; 9 positions match TRBD1. The CDR3 has 15 amino acids. J was trimmed by 6 bases and V by 3 bases; bases with no gene match: 4. Germline assignment: CDR1 SGHRS and CDR2 YFSETQ. The CDR3: CASSSGQGSNSPLHF. CDR3 nucleotides: TGCGCCAGCAGCTCCGGACAGGGGAGTAATTCACCCCTCCACTTT.

Many counts were recorded for this clonotype. The chain employs TRBV20-1 and TRBJ1-5; D unclear. Germline lookup yields CDR1 DFQATT and CDR2 SNEGSKA (reference sequence). V lost 7 bases and J 7 bases, leaving 14 bases between the germline ends. The CDR3 totals 12 residues. CDR3 nucleotide sequence: TGCAGTGTAGCGTCAGGCGAACAGCCCCAGCATTTT. Translating it yields CSVASGEQPQHF.

Details on this clonotype: One end of the junction varies from germline; a read error may be responsible. The chain links TRBV11-1 to TRBJ2-3; 9 nucleotides match TRBD1. The CDR3 covers 13 residues. CDR1 and CDR2 (germline): SGHAT, FQDESV (reference sequence). This chain's CDR3 is CASRGTGMITHYF. Here the CDR3 DNA reads TGTGCCAGCAGAGGGACAGGGATGATTACGCACTATTTT. Full variable domain (missing parts from reference TRBV11-1 and TRBJ2-3): EAEVAQSPRYKITEKSQAVAFWCDPISGHATLYWYRQILGQGPELLVQFQDESVVDDSQLPKDRFSAERLKGVDSTLKIQPAELGDSAMYLCASRGTGMITHYFGPGTRLTVL.

This clonotype has a handful of counts. A much more abundant neighbour one base away suggests this may be a read error. The V gene is TRBV11-2, the J gene TRBJ2-3; a possible D gene is TRBD1 (6 bases). Germline lookup yields CDR1 SGHAT and CDR2 FQNNGV. CDR3 length: 14 residues. CDR3 sequence: CASSRGGIGDMQYF. The CDR3 coding sequence is TGTGCCAGCAGCAGAGGGGGAATTGGAGATATGCAGTATTTT.

Worth noting for this clonotype: The junction and the germline gene differ at one end; a read error may be behind it. V is TRBV20-1 and J is TRBJ2-7; tentative D call: TRBD1 (7 bases). This CDR3 has 16 residues. Germline V gene sequence: CDR1 DFQATT, CDR2 SNEGSKA (reference sequence). CDR3 sequence: CSTRSASAGGSYEQYF. The CDR3 nucleotides read TGCAGTACTAGGTCTGCATCGGCAGGGGGGTCGTACGAGCAGTACTTC.

Of note for this clonotype: It may be a read error: a sequence one base away is much more abundant. V gene TRBV6-6 combines with J gene TRBJ2-7; the match to TRBD1 covers 10 bases. The CDR3 spans 13 residues. V lost 10 bases, J lost 5 bases, and 8 bases stayed unmatched. Germline V lookup: CDR1 MNHNY, CDR2 SVGAGI (reference sequence). The CDR3 DNA reads as TGTGCCACCACGGGACAGGGGCCCAACGAGCAGTACTTC. Its translation: CATTGQGPNEQYF.

For this clonotype: This clone may be a read error of a much larger clone one base away. V usage is TRBV28 and J usage is TRBJ2-2; D is unresolved. This CDR3 comprises 14 residues. Trimming removed 8 bases from V and 3 bases from J, with 13 bases in between. Germline V gene lookup returns CDR1 MDHEN and CDR2 SYDVKM. The CDR3 protein is CASLSSSDTGELFF. The CDR3 DNA follows: TGTGCCAGCCTTTCCAGTTCGGACACCGGGGAGCTGTTTTTT.